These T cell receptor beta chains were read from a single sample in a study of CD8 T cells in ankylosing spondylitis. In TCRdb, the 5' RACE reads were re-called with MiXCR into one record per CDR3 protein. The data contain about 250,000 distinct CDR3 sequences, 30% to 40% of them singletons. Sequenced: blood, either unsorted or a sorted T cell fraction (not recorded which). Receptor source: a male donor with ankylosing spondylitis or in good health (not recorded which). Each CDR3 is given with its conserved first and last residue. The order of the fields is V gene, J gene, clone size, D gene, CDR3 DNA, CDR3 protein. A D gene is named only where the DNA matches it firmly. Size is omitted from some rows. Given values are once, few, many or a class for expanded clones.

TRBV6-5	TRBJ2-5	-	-	TGTGCCAGCAGTTACTCGATTCAGGAACAAGAGACCCAGTACTTC	CASSYSIQEQETQYF
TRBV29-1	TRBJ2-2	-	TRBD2	TGCAGCGTTCGGCTGGGAGGGAGATATGACACCGGGGAGCTGTTTTTT	CSVRLGGRYDTGELFF
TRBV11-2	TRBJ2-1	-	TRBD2	TGTGCCAGCAGCTTAGATCGCCCGGGGGGGTACAATGAGCAGTTCTTC	CASSLDRPGGYNEQFF
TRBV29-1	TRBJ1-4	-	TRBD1	TGCAGCGTTGAAGATAGGACAGGGTCGGGTGAAAAACTGTTTTTT	CSVEDRTGSGEKLFF
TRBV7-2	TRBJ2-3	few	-	TGTGCCAGCAGTCTCGTCGTAGATACGCAGTATTTT	CASSLVVDTQYF
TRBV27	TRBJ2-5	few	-	TGTGCCAGCAAGGGGGGGGAACAAGAGACCCAGTACTTC	CASKGGEQETQYF
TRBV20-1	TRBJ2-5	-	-	TGCAGTGCTAGAGATAGAGGCGGACAACAAGAGACCCAGTACTTC	CSARDRGGQQETQYF
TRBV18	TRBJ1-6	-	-	TGTGCCAGCTCACCACAACAGGGTTCGGAGAAACCCCTCCACTTT	CASSPQQGSEKPLHF
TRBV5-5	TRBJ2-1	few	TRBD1	TGTGCCAGCAGCGGCCGGGACAGGGTTTTGCAGTTCTTC	CASSGRDRVLQFF
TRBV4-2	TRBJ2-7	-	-	TGTGCCAGCAGCCAAGACAAGTGGGCCGAGCAGTACTTC	CASSQDKWAEQYF
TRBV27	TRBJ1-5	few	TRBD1	TGTGCCACCAAGGAACAGGGGTGGGTTCAGCCCCAGCATTTT	CATKEQGWVQPQHF
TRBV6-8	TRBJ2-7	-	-	TGTGCCAGCAGTGTCTACAAGCAGTACTTC	CASSVYKQYF
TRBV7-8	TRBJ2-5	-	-	TGTGCCAGCAGCCTAGATGATAGGGGCGCACTAGAGACCCAGTACTTC	CASSLDDRGALETQYF
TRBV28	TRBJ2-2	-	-	TGTGCCAGCAGCTCAAGGTCGGACAGATTCACCGGGGAGCTGTTTTTT	CASSSRSDRFTGELFF
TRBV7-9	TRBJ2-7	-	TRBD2	TGTGCCAGCAGCTTAGGCGGTAGCGGGGGGCCTGCCTACGAGCAGTACTTC	CASSLGGSGGPAYEQYF
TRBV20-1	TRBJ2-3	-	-	TGCAGTGCACATGACCACACAGATACGCAGTATTTT	CSAHDHTDTQYF
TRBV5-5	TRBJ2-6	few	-	TGTGCCAGCAGCGCCGGTGGGTCTGGGGCCAACGTCCTGACTTTC	CASSAGGSGANVLTF
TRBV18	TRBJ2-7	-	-	TGTGCCAGCTCACCATCCCGAAGCTCCTACGAGCAGTACTTC	CASSPSRSSYEQYF
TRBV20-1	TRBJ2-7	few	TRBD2	TGCAGTGCCTCGGGGGGGGGCTACGAGCAGTACTTC	CSASGGGYEQYF
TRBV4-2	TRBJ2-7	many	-	TGTGCCAGCAGCCAGGGATGGGGACAATACGAGCAGTACTTC	CASSQGWGQYEQYF
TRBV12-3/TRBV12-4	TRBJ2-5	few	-	TGTGCCAGCAGTTTACGGGGCGTGGAGACCCAGTACTTC	CASSLRGVETQYF
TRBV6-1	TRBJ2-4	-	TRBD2	TGTGCCACCTGGGGACTAGCAGATAACAAAAACATTCAGTACTTC	CATWGLADNKNIQYF
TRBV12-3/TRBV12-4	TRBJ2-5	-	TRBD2	TGTGCCAGCAGACCTGGACTAGCGGCGCAAGAGACCCAGTACTTC	CASRPGLAAQETQYF
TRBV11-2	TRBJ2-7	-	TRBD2	TGTGCCAGCACCACGGGACTAGCGGCTACCTACGAGCAGTACTTC	CASTTGLAATYEQYF
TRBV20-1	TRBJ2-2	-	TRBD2	TGCAGTGCTCCGAGCGGGGGGGCCGGGGAGCTGTTTTTT	CSAPSGGAGELFF
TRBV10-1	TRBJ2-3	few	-	TGCGCCAGCCAGGGAACCACAGATACGCAGTATTTT	CASQGTTDTQYF
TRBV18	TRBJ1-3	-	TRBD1	TGTGCCAGCTCAAAGCAGGGGGCATCAGGAAACACCATATATTTT	CASSKQGASGNTIYF